These 5 T cell receptor beta chains came from one sample sequenced in a study of T cell repertoires in cytomegalovirus infection. TCRdb independently ran MiXCR on the reads; one entry per CDR3 protein. The table records hundreds of thousands of distinct CDR3 sequences, roughly 20% of them present only once. The sequenced material came from CD8+ T cells from PBMCs. All receptors come from a human donor in good health (CMV status not recorded). Some clones in this sample may be carry-over from other donors' samples.

The chain carries TRBV12-3 or TRBV12-4 and TRBJ2-7; 8 nucleotides agree with TRBD1. This CDR3 has 13 residues. V trimming: 8 bases; J trimming: 1 base; junction bases outside the gene matches: 4. The DNA for the CDR3 is TGTGCCAGCCGGGACAGGCTATCCTACGAGCAGTACTTC. Its translation: CASRDRLSYEQYF.

The chain combines TRBV19 with TRBJ2-2; D gene ambiguous. The V gene lost 1 base and the J gene lost 0 bases, with 6 bases spanning the gap. Germline V gives CDR1 LNHDA, CDR2 SQIVND (reference sequence). There are 15 residues in the CDR3. CDR3 nucleotide sequence: TGTGCCAGTAGTATAGGGTCAGCGAACACCGGGGAGCTGTTTTTT. This sequence encodes CASSIGSANTGELFF.

This clonotype was counted at least ten times. Written as DNA, the CDR3 is TGTGCCAGCAGACCGGGACTCGGGAATGAAAAACTGTTTTTT. The encoded protein is CASRPGLGNEKLFF. The chain joins TRBV12-3 or TRBV12-4 to TRBJ1-4; possible D gene TRBD1, 5 bases. CDR3 size: 14 residues. V lost 6 bases and J lost 5, with 13 bases in between.

The table lists this clonotype with many counts. The chain employs TRBV7-8 and TRBJ2-1; 7 positions match TRBD2. The CDR3 is made up of 16 amino acids. V trimming: 7 bases; J trimming: 6 bases; junction bases outside the gene matches: 15. Germline V CDR1 and CDR2: SGHVS, FQNEAQ. CDR3 sequence reads: CASNFGGGTRFNEQFF. CDR3 in DNA: TGTGCCAGCAACTTTGGGGGGGGGACCCGATTCAATGAGCAGTTCTTC.

The rearrangement links TRBV2 to TRBJ2-7; the D is unclear. This CDR3 region has 14 residues. V was trimmed by 6 bases and J by 3 bases, leaving 15 bases between them. The germline V gene encodes CDR1 SNHLY and CDR2 FYNNEI. The CDR3 DNA is TGTGCCAGCAGCCCTAGTCTTTGGGTCTACGAGCAGTACTTC. This gives the protein CASSPSLWVYEQYF.